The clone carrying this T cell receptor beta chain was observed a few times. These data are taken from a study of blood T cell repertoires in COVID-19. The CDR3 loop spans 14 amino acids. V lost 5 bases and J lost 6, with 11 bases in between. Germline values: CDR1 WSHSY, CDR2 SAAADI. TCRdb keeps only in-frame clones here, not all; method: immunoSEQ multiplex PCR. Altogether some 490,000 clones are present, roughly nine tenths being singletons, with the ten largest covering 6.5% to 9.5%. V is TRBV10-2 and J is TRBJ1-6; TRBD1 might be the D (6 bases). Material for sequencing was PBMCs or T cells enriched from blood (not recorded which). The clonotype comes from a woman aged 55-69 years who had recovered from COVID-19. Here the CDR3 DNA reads TGCGCCAGCAGTCCACAGGGATTTAATTCACCCCTCCACTTT. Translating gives CASSPQGFNSPLHF.